The 21 T cell receptor beta chains below were found in one sample sequenced in a study of shared clonotypes between healthy human individuals. Using immunoSEQ multiplex PCR, the repertoire was profiled, and TCRdb retains in-frame clones only, with some absent. This table holds about 600,000 clones, around 97% found once. Source material: naive CD4+ T cells sorted from blood. Noted subset: CD45RA+ positively selected. These receptors all come from a woman in her 30s in good health.

This rearrangement joins TRBV28 to TRBJ2-7; no reliable D call. Trimming left V 6 bases short and J 1 base short, with 13 bases between. The CDR3 consists of 14 residues. Germline CDR1 MDHEN, CDR2 SYDVKM. CDR3 in amino acids: CASRPGITSYEQYF. The CDR3 DNA is TGTGCCAGCAGACCTGGAATCACGTCCTACGAGCAGTACTTC.

This sequence joins TRBV5-4 and TRBJ1-1; the D is unclear. The V gene's germline CDR1 is SGHNT and CDR2 YYREEE (reference sequence). The CDR3 consists of 13 residues. V dropped 4 bases and J dropped 2 bases, with 9 bases sitting between them. The CDR3 loop is CASSQEGNTEAFF. Here the CDR3 DNA reads TGTGCCAGCAGCCAAGAGGGAAACACTGAAGCTTTCTTT.

This clone was recorded once. The J gene is TRBJ1-5, the V gene TRBV5-4; possible D gene TRBD1, 5 bases. The V and J ends lost 4 bases and 5 bases respectively, with 10 bases between them. From germline, CDR1 is SGHNT and CDR2 YYREEE (reference sequence). The CDR3 extends over 13 amino acids. The CDR3 DNA is TGTGCCAGCAGCAAGGACACTTATCAGCCCCAGCATTTT. As protein: CASSKDTYQPQHF.

The V call is TRBV30, the J call TRBJ2-7, with TRBD1 as a possible D gene (5 bases). The CDR3 length is 13 residues. Germline V lookup: CDR1 GTSNPN, CDR2 SVGIG (reference sequence). Trimming took off 7 bases at V and 5 bases at J, with 18 bases between the two ends. The CDR3 loop reads CASPGRLLNEQYF. The CDR3 region has the DNA TGTGCCTCCCCAGGGCGGCTTCTAAACGAGCAGTACTTC.

This rearrangement joins TRBV4-1 to TRBJ2-3; 12 bases fit TRBD2. This CDR3 has 16 amino acids. Germline CDR1 and CDR2: MGHRA and YSYEKL. J was trimmed by 0 bases and V by 3 bases; bases with no gene match: 1. The CDR3 DNA reads as TGCGCCAGCAGCCATGGGACTAGCGGGAGCACAGATACGCAGTATTTT. As protein: CASSHGTSGSTDTQYF.

This sequence joins TRBV19 and TRBJ2-3; 13 nucleotides agree with TRBD2. The germline V gene has CDR1 LNHDA and CDR2 SQIVND (reference sequence). V gave up 9 bases and J gave up 2 bases; unmatched junction bases: 8. The CDR3 length is 16 residues. The DNA for the CDR3 is TGTGCCAGCAAAGGGACTAGCGGGGTGACCACAGATACGCAGTATTTT. Protein: CASKGTSGVTTDTQYF.

The CDR3: CSALQSSYEQYF. CDR3 sequence (DNA): TGCAGCGCCCTACAGAGCTCCTACGAGCAGTACTTC. The V call is TRBV29-1, the J call TRBJ2-7; no firm D call. CDR1 is SQVTM, CDR2 ANQGSEA, per germline. Between the trimmed V and J ends, which lost 7 bases and 0 bases, there was a span of 10 bases. The CDR3 extends over 12 amino acids.

The V call is TRBV9, the J call TRBJ2-6, with a weak D call TRBD1 (6 bases). The CDR3 extends over 16 amino acids. CDR1 SGDLS and CDR2 YYNGEE come from the germline V gene. V gave up 2 bases and J gave up 0 bases, with 9 bases separating them. Here the CDR3 DNA reads TGTGCCAGCAGCGTTGGACAGATCTCTGGGGCCAACGTCCTGACTTTC. Translating it yields CASSVGQISGANVLTF.

The chain couples TRBV28 to TRBJ2-1; 8 nucleotides match TRBD2. V shed 5 bases, J shed 8 bases, and the junction held 2 bases outside the gene matches. This CDR3 contains 12 residues. In germline, CDR1 is MDHEN, CDR2 SYDVKM. CDR3 sequence (DNA): TGTGCCAGCAGTGGAGCGGGAGATGAGCAGTTCTTC. The encoded protein is CASSGAGDEQFF.

The rearrangement joins TRBV28 to TRBJ2-7; no clear D gene. This CDR3 spans 13 amino acids. Germline-derived CDR1 and CDR2 are MDHEN and SYDVKM. Deletions cut 5 bases from V and 0 bases from J, with 8 bases between. The CDR3 sequence is CASSPPHSYEQYF. As DNA, the CDR3 is TGTGCCAGCAGTCCCCCCCACTCCTACGAGCAGTACTTC.

The chain joins TRBV2 to TRBJ2-7; TRBD2 aligns across 13 bases. The trim removed 6 bases at V and 6 bases at J, leaving 5 bases unmatched. The CDR3 consists of 14 residues. Germline CDR1 reads SNHLY; CDR2 reads FYNNEI. CDR3: CASRGLAGPGEQYF. The CDR3, as DNA: TGTGCCAGCAGGGGACTAGCGGGACCCGGCGAGCAGTACTTC.

The chain combines TRBV18 with TRBJ2-7, with TRBD2 as a possible D gene (5 bases). Trimming removed 3 bases at V and 1 base at J, with 13 bases between. The CDR3 totals 15 residues. The germline CDR1 and CDR2 sequences are KGHSH and LQKENI. CDR3 in DNA: TGTGCCAGCTCACCCTCCGAGGGCACTTCCTACGAGCAGTACTTC. Its translation is CASSPSEGTSYEQYF.

On this clone: In the same sample, other DNA sequences code for this CDR3. The CDR3 DNA reads TGTGCCAGCTCACCAGGGGGAGAGACCCAGTACTTC. It translates to CASSPGGETQYF. The V and J genes are TRBV18 and TRBJ2-5, with D perhaps TRBD1 or TRBD2 (5 bases each). V lost 2 bases to trimming and J lost 4 bases, with 5 bases between them. From germline, CDR1 is KGHSH and CDR2 LQKENI. CDR3 length: 12 residues.

The gene calls are TRBV7-2 and TRBJ2-1; D might be TRBD2 (6 bases). V was clipped by 1 base and J by 4 bases, with 11 bases between them. Germline CDR1 SGHTA, CDR2 FQGNSA. CDR3 length: 15 amino acids. CDR3 sequence (DNA): TGTGCCAGCAGCTTAGATAGCGGCCAATACAATGAGCAGTTCTTC. Protein sequence: CASSLDSGQYNEQFF.

This rearrangement joins TRBV11-2 to TRBJ1-2, with 10 bases identical to TRBD1. V was pared by 0 bases and J by 3 bases, with 7 bases of the junction left unmatched. Germline V lookup: CDR1 SGHAT, CDR2 FQNNGV. There are 17 residues in the CDR3. This chain's CDR3 is CASSLDSTGGAYYGYTF. CDR3 in DNA: TGTGCCAGCAGCTTAGATTCGACAGGGGGCGCTTACTATGGCTACACCTTC.

The rearrangement joins TRBV29-1 to TRBJ2-7; 10 bases match TRBD2. Germline-derived CDR1 and CDR2 are SQVTM and ANQGSEA. V lost 2 bases, J lost 3 bases, and 4 bases stayed unmatched. The CDR3 extends over 14 amino acids. The CDR3 DNA reads TGCAGCGTTGAACGGCTAGCGGGGGTCTACGAGCAGTACTTC. This sequence encodes CSVERLAGVYEQYF.

This sequence joins TRBV5-1 and TRBJ1-3; D unclear. This CDR3 region has 16 residues. Deletions cut 0 bases from V and 2 bases from J, with 12 bases between. Germline V lookup: CDR1 SGHRS, CDR2 YFSETQ. This chain's CDR3 is CASSLAARSPGNTIYF. The CDR3 DNA follows: TGCGCCAGCAGCTTGGCCGCGCGGTCTCCTGGAAACACCATATATTTT.

This rearrangement joins TRBV9 to TRBJ1-4, with D unclear. This CDR3 is built from 14 residues. Germline CDR1 reads SGDLS; CDR2 reads YYNGEE. V lost 3 bases, J lost 0 bases, and 6 bases lay in between. This CDR3 reads CASSGSTTNEKLFF. CDR3 DNA sequence: TGTGCCAGCAGCGGGTCCACAACTAATGAAAAACTGTTTTTT.

The sample holds one count of this clone. The chain uses TRBV28 and TRBJ2-5; D is uncertain. CDR1 and CDR2 from the germline V gene are MDHEN and SYDVKM. The length of the CDR3 is 16 residues. V lost 5 bases and J lost 5, with 21 bases in between. CDR3 sequence (DNA): TGTGCCAGCAGTACGCCCCCGTTGGTTCTGGGGGAGACCCAGTACTTC. Its protein product is CASSTPPLVLGETQYF.

V usage is TRBV4-2 and J usage is TRBJ2-5; 8 bases line up with TRBD1. Near its end, the DNA agrees better with TRBJ2-7, so the J call may be wrong. Germline CDR1 LGHNA, CDR2 YNFKEQ. The CDR3 length is 16 residues. The CDR3: CASSQGDRGSSYEQYF. The CDR3 bases are TGTGCCAGCAGCCAAGGCGACAGGGGAAGCTCCTACGAGCAGTACTTC.

J is TRBJ2-1 and V is TRBV5-8, with D tentatively TRBD1 (6 bases). CDR3 length: 15 amino acids. V was cut by 2 bases and J by 0 bases, with 9 bases left in between. Germline loops: CDR1 SGHTS, CDR2 YDEGEE. The CDR3 loop reads CASSLQGSSYNEQFF. In nucleotides, the CDR3 is TGTGCCAGCAGCTTACAGGGAAGCTCCTACAATGAGCAGTTCTTC.